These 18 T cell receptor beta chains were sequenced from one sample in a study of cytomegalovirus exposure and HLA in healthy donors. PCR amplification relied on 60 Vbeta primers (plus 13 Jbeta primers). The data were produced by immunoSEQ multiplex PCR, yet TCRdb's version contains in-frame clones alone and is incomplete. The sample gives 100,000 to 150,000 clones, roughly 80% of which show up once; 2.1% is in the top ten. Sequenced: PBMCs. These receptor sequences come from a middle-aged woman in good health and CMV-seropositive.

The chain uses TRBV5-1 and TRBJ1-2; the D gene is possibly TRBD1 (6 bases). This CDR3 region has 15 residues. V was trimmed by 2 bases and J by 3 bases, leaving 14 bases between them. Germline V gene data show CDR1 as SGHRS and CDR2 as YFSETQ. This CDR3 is CASSFNPGVDYGYTF. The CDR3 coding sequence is TGCGCCAGCAGCTTCAATCCAGGGGTGGACTATGGCTACACCTTC.

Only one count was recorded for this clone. CDR3 sequence reads: CASSQDIRGGTSASKETQYF. CDR3 DNA sequence: TGTGCCAGCAGCCAAGACATCAGGGGGGGGACTAGCGCTTCTAAAGAGACCCAGTACTTC. This rearrangement joins TRBV4-2 to TRBJ2-5; TRBD2 matches 10 bases. Germline loops: CDR1 LGHNA, CDR2 YNFKEQ. The ends lost 0 bases at V and 3 bases at J; junction bases unmatched: 16. This CDR3 is built from 20 residues.

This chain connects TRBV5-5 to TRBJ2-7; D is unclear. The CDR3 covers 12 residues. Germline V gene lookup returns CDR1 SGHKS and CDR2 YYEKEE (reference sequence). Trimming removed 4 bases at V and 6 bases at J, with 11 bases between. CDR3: CASSHGGVEQYF. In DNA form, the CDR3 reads TGTGCCAGCAGCCACGGCGGCGTCGAGCAGTACTTC.

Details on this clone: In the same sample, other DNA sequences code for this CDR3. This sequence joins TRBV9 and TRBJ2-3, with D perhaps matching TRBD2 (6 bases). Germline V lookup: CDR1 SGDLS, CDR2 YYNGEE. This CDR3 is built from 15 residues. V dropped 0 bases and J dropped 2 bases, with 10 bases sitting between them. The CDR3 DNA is TGTGCCAGCAGCGTAGGCGGGGTGTACACAGATACGCAGTATTTT. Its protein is CASSVGGVYTDTQYF.

The CDR3 nucleotides are TGCGCCAGCAGGCAGACTAGCGGGGGGACAACCTACGAGCAGTACTTC. It is translated as CASRQTSGGTTYEQYF. The chain links TRBV4-1 to TRBJ2-7; TRBD2 matches at 13 bases. The CDR3 is 16 amino acids. J was trimmed by 2 bases and V by 6 bases; bases with no gene match: 7. CDR1 and CDR2 from the germline V gene are MGHRA and YSYEKL.

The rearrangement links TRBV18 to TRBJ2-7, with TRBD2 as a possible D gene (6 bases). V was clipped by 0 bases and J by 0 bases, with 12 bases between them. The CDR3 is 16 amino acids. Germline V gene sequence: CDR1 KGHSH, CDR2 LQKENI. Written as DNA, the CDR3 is TGTGCCAGCTCACCACCCGCGGGGTCATCCTCCTACGAGCAGTACTTC. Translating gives CASSPPAGSSSYEQYF.

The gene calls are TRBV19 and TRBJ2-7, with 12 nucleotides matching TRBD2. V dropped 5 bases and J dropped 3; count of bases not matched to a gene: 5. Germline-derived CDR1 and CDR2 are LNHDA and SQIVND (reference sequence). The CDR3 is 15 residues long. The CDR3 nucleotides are TGTGCCAGTAGTCCACTAGCGGGGGGACGCTACGAGCAGTACTTC. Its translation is CASSPLAGGRYEQYF.

CDR3 residues: CASSPGNMNTEAFF. The DNA of the CDR3 is TGTGCCAGCAGCCCGGGGAACATGAACACTGAAGCTTTCTTT. The chain is built from TRBV11-2 and TRBJ1-1; no definite D call. The V end lost 5 bases, the J end lost 0 bases, and 10 bases lay between the germline ends. CDR1 and CDR2 from the germline V gene are SGHAT and FQNNGV. The CDR3 is 14 amino acids.

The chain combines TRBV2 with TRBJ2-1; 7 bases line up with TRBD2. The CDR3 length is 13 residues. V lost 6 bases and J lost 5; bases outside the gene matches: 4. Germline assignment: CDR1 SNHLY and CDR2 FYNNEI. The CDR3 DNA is TGTGCCAGCAGGCGGGGAGGGAACAATGAGCAGTTCTTC. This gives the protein CASRRGGNNEQFF.

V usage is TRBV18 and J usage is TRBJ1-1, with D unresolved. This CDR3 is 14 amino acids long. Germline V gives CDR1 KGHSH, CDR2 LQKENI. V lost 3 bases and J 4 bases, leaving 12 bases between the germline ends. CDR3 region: CASSPQRGITEAFF. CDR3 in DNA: TGTGCCAGCTCACCTCAACGGGGTATCACTGAAGCTTTCTTT.

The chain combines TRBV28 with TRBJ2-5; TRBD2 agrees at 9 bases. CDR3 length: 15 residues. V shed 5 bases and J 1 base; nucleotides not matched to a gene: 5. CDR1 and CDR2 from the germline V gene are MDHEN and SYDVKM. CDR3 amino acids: CASSRSGSPQETQYF. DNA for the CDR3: TGTGCCAGCAGTCGTAGCGGGAGCCCCCAAGAGACCCAGTACTTC. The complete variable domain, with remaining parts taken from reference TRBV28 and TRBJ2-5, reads DVKVTQSSRYLVKRTGEKVFLECVQDMDHENMFWYRQDPGLGLRLIYFSYDVKMKEKGDIPEGYSVSREKKERFSLILESASTNQTSMYLCASSRSGSPQETQYFGPGTRLLVL.

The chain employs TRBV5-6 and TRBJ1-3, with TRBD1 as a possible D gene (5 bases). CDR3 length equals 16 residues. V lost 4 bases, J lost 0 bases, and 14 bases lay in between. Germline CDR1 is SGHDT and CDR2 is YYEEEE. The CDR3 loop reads CASSPGGTSSGNTIYF. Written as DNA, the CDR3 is TGTGCCAGCAGCCCCGGCGGGACGAGCTCTGGAAACACCATATATTTT.

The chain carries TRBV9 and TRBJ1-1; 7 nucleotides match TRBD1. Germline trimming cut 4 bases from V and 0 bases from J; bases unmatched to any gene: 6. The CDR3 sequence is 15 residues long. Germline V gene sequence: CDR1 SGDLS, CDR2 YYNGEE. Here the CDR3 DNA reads TGTGCCAGCAGCCCCGGGACAGCGATGAACACTGAAGCTTTCTTT. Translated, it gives CASSPGTAMNTEAFF. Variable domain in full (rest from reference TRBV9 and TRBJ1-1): DSGVTQTPKHLITATGQRVTLRCSPRSGDLSVYWYQQSLDQGLQFLIQYYNGEERAKGNILERFSAQQFPDLHSELNLSSLELGDSALYFCASSPGTAMNTEAFFGQGTRLTVV.

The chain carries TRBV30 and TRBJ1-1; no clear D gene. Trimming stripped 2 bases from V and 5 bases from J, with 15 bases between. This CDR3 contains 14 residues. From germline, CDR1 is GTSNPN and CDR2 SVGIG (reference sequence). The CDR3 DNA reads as TGTGCCTGGAGTAGTCGAGGAGGACGGACTGAAGCTTTCTTT. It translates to CAWSSRGGRTEAFF.

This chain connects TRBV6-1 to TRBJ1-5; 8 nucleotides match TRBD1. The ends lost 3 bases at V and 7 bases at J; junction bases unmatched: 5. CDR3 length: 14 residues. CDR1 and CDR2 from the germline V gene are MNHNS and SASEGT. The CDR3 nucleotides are TGTGCCAGCAGTGAGGTCAGGGGGCGCCAGCCCCAGCATTTT. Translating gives CASSEVRGRQPQHF.

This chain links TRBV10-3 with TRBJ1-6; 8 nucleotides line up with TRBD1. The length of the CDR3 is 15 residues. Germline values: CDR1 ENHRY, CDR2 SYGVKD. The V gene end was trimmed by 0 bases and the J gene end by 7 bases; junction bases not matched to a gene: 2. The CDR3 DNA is TGTGCCATCAGTGAGTCTCAGGGGGCCAATTCACCCCTCCACTTT. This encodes CAISESQGANSPLHF.

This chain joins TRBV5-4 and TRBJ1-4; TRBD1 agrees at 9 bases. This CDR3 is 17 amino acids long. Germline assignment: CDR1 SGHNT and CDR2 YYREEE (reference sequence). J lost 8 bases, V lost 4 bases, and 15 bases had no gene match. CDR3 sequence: CASSENPGTGREEKLFF. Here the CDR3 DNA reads TGTGCCAGCAGCGAAAACCCCGGGACAGGGAGGGAGGAAAAACTGTTTTTT.

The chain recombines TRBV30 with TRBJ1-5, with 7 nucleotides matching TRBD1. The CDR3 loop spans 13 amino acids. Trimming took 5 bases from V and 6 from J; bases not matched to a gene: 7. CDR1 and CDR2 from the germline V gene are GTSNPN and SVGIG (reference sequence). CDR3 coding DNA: TGTGCCTGGGCGGCAGGGGGTGGTCAGCCCCAGCATTTT. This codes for CAWAAGGGQPQHF.